The present TCR beta chain was sequenced within a study of T cell repertoires in ileal Crohn's disease. Background on the study: Postoperative therapy was given to about half: more than 10 thiopurines, roughly 20 anti-TNF agents.

This clone was observed a few times. Antigen specificity is unknown. Assay: immunoSEQ multiplex PCR; the TCRdb copy retains only in-frame clones and omits some. The sample includes over 15,000 clones, approximately 82% of them seen just once. Study results and limitations: Every patient over 26.8% clonality showed endoscopic recurrence. High-frequency clones were more common in sorted CD8 than CD4 cells.

The germline CDR1 and CDR2 sequences are SEHNR and FQNEAQ (reference sequence). V was cut by 5 bases and J by 0 bases, with 10 bases left in between. The length of the CDR3 is 14 residues. This TCR was sampled from an adult with Crohn's disease. Input material: ileal tissue. J is TRBJ1-1 and V is TRBV7-9, with D possibly matching TRBD1 (6 bases). Written as DNA, the CDR3 is TGTGCCAGCAGCCTAGGACAGATGAACACTGAAGCTTTCTTT. Encoded protein: CASSLGQMNTEAFF.